One and the same sample provided the 18 T cell receptor beta chains below, sequenced in a study of response to subunit inactivated influenza vaccine. TCRdb processed the RT-PCR reads anew with MiXCR; each CDR3 protein has one entry. The sample shows around 170,000 distinct CDR3 sequences, about 10% of them seen only once. The sample here was CD8+ T cells sorted from PBMCs, taken 23 months after vaccination. The receptors were sampled from a man aged 45 to 70 who received an inactivated influenza vaccine.

This clonotype has ten or more counts. CDR3 sequence (DNA): TGTGCCAGCAGCAACCAGCCGGGACAATTAGCCGGGGAGCTGTTTTTT. Translating it yields CASSNQPGQLAGELFF. V usage is TRBV7-6 and J usage is TRBJ2-2; D is possibly TRBD1 (6 bases). Deletions cut 5 bases from V and 6 bases from J, with 19 bases between. Germline values: CDR1 SGHVS, CDR2 FNYEAQ. This CDR3 is 16 amino acids long.

This clonotype was detected only a few times. The rearrangement joins TRBV4-1 to TRBJ1-2; D remains ambiguous. The CDR3 spans 13 residues. V was clipped by 4 bases and J by 5 bases, with 11 bases between them. Germline loops: CDR1 MGHRA, CDR2 YSYEKL. The CDR3 protein is CASSPLIGYGYTF. In DNA form, the CDR3 reads TGCGCCAGCAGCCCATTAATTGGATATGGCTACACCTTC.

CDR3 residues: CASSLQFTNEQFF. CDR3 DNA: TGTGCCAGCAGTTTGCAGTTCACCAATGAGCAGTTCTTC. V is TRBV12-3 or TRBV12-4 and J is TRBJ2-1; D not certain. Deletions cut 3 bases from V and 6 bases from J, with 9 bases between. The CDR3 consists of 13 residues.

The genes are TRBV29-1 and TRBJ2-1, with 11 bases that match TRBD2. Trimming cost V 5 bases and J 3 bases; bases outside gene matches: 9. There are 16 residues in the CDR3. Looked up from germline, CDR1 is SQVTM and CDR2 is ANQGSEA. For the CDR3, the DNA is TGCAGCGTTATCCCACTAGCGGGAGAAGTCTACAATGAGCAGTTCTTC. Protein product: CSVIPLAGEVYNEQFF.

This clonotype has a handful of counts. This rearrangement joins TRBV25-1 to TRBJ2-5; D perhaps matches TRBD2 (5 bases). This CDR3 is built from 13 residues. The V and J ends lost 7 bases and 5 bases respectively, with 14 bases between them. Germline V gene sequence: CDR1 MGHDK, CDR2 SYGVNS. CDR3 nucleotide sequence: TGTGCCAGCAAAGAGGGATGGGATGAGACCCAGTACTTC. This encodes CASKEGWDETQYF.

There are a few counts of this clonotype. The gene calls are TRBV7-6 and TRBJ2-7, with D perhaps TRBD1 (6 bases). Trimming cost V 1 base and J 4 bases, with 17 bases left between them. The CDR3 has 16 residues. Germline lookup yields CDR1 SGHVS and CDR2 FNYEAQ. CDR3 residues: CASSLVPPAQGYEQYF. In DNA form, the CDR3 reads TGTGCCAGCAGCTTAGTTCCCCCAGCTCAGGGGTACGAGCAGTACTTC. The full variable domain, with the rest looked up from reference TRBV7-6 and TRBJ2-7, is GAGVSQSPRYKVTKRGQDVALRCDPISGHVSLYWYRQALGQGPEFLTYFNYEAQQDKSGLPNDRFSAERPEGSISTLTIQRTEQRDSAMYRCASSLVPPAQGYEQYFGPGTRLTVT.

This chain connects TRBV9 to TRBJ2-1, with TRBD2 matching 9 bases. CDR1 SGDLS and CDR2 YYNGEE come from the germline V gene. This CDR3 contains 16 residues. V trimming: 2 bases; J trimming: 2 bases; junction bases outside the gene matches: 5. CDR3 bases: TGTGCCAGCAGCGTCGTAGCGGGAGAGACCTACAATGAGCAGTTCTTC. Its translation is CASSVVAGETYNEQFF.

This clonotype was seen a few times. V usage is TRBV13 and J usage is TRBJ2-1, with TRBD2 identical over 11 bases. J lost 9 bases, V lost 5 bases, and 9 bases had no gene match. Germline CDR1 and CDR2: PRHDT and FYEKMQ (reference sequence). CDR3 length: 15 residues. CDR3 sequence (DNA): TGTGCCAGCAGCGAAATAGCGGGGGGGCTTCGTGAGCAGTTCTTC. Its protein product is CASSEIAGGLREQFF.

There are many counts of this clonotype. The genes are TRBV28 and TRBJ2-1; D gene uncertain. Deletions cut 6 bases from V and 3 bases from J, with 12 bases between. The germline gives CDR1 MDHEN, CDR2 SYDVKM. The CDR3 contains 14 residues. The CDR3 DNA sequence: TGTGCCAGCAGCCCTCCCGACGGCTACAATGAGCAGTTCTTC. It specifies CASSPPDGYNEQFF.

This clonotype was found a few times. CDR3 coding DNA: TGTGCCAGCGGATTCGGGCACAATGAGCAGTTCTTC. Its protein is CASGFGHNEQFF. V gene TRBV6-2 or TRBV6-3 combines with J gene TRBJ2-1; D call uncertain. Trimming cost V 8 bases and J 5 bases, with 10 bases left between them. The CDR3 contains 12 residues. CDR1 is MNHEY, CDR2 SVGEGT, per germline.

The V and J genes are TRBV2 and TRBJ2-3, with a tentative D call TRBD1 (6 bases). The CDR3 has 14 amino acids. The V gene's germline CDR1 is SNHLY and CDR2 FYNNEI. Trimming shortened V by 6 bases and J by 1 base, and 11 bases separated the two germline ends. CDR3 coding DNA: TGTGCCAGCAGGCAGGGGATGGGCACAGATACGCAGTATTTT. This sequence encodes CASRQGMGTDTQYF. Filled out from reference TRBV2 and TRBJ2-3, the complete variable domain reads EPEVTQTPSHQVTQMGQEVILRCVPISNHLYFYWYRQILGQKVEFLVSFYNNEISEKSEIFDDQFSVERPDGSNFTLKIRSTKLEDSAMYFCASRQGMGTDTQYFGPGTRLTVL.

The chain carries TRBV19 and TRBJ2-7; TRBD1 aligns across 12 bases. V lost 6 bases and J lost 2; bases outside the gene matches: 5. Germline CDR1 is LNHDA and CDR2 is SQIVND (reference sequence). The CDR3 runs to 15 residues. The CDR3, as DNA: TGTGCCAGTAGCACCGGGGACAGGGGGCCCTACGAGCAGTACTTC. This sequence encodes CASSTGDRGPYEQYF.

CDR3 nucleotides: TGTGCCAGCAGCCTACCGCGGACAGACAATGAGCAGTTCTTC. Amino acid sequence: CASSLPRTDNEQFF. The chain uses TRBV11-2 and TRBJ2-1; tentatively, D is TRBD1 (6 bases). The CDR3 has 14 residues. Between the trimmed V and J ends, which lost 5 bases and 5 bases, there was a span of 13 bases. The germline V gene has CDR1 SGHAT and CDR2 FQNNGV.

The V call is TRBV11-2, the J call TRBJ2-5, with a weak D call TRBD2 (6 bases). CDR3 length: 16 amino acids. Germline-derived CDR1 and CDR2 are SGHAT and FQNNGV. V was trimmed by 7 bases and J by 5 bases, leaving 23 bases between them. CDR3 region: CASNYGWNSGRETQYF. The CDR3 DNA follows: TGTGCCAGCAATTACGGGTGGAATAGCGGTAGGGAGACCCAGTACTTC. Filled out from reference TRBV11-2 and TRBJ2-5, the complete variable domain reads EAGVAQSPRYKIIEKRQSVAFWCNPISGHATLYWYQQILGQGPKLLIQFQNNGVVDDSQLPKDRFSAERLKGVDSTLKIQPAKLEDSAVYLCASNYGWNSGRETQYFGPGTRLLVL.

This clonotype has a handful of counts. CDR3 in amino acids: CASSSAPNTGELFF. Written as DNA, the CDR3 is TGTGCCAGCAGTTCTGCCCCGAACACCGGGGAGCTGTTTTTT. The rearrangement joins TRBV27 to TRBJ2-2; D gene uncertain. Germline V gives CDR1 MNHEY, CDR2 SMNVEV (reference sequence). V gave up 4 bases and J gave up 0 bases, with 6 bases separating them. The CDR3 is 14 amino acids.

This clonotype was counted a few times. This sequence joins TRBV12-3 or TRBV12-4 and TRBJ1-6; D is perhaps TRBD1 (6 bases). CDR3 length equals 14 residues. The V end was cut by 5 bases, the J end by 8 bases, with 13 bases between. The DNA of the CDR3 is TGTGCCAGCAGTACCGGGACACTGTATTCACCCCTCCACTTT. This translates into CASSTGTLYSPLHF.

This clonotype showed up just a few times. J is TRBJ2-1 and V is TRBV9; D gene unclear. Trimming removed 3 bases from V and 6 bases from J, with 13 bases in between. Germline V gives CDR1 SGDLS, CDR2 YYNGEE. The CDR3 runs to 14 residues. The CDR3 sequence is CASSESGLVNEQFF. The CDR3 nucleotides are TGTGCCAGCAGCGAGTCGGGCCTCGTCAATGAGCAGTTCTTC.

This clonotype was picked up a small number of times. The chain couples TRBV6-1 to TRBJ1-5; the D gene is possibly TRBD1 (5 bases). Deletions cut 3 bases from V and 6 bases from J, with 12 bases between. This CDR3 is built from 14 residues. In germline, CDR1 is MNHNS, CDR2 SASEGT. The CDR3 nucleotides are TGTGCCAGCAGTGACAGGGAGAACATTCAGCCCCAGCATTTT. Translating it yields CASSDRENIQPQHF.